Listed here are 14 T cell receptor beta chains from one sample, sequenced in a study of blood T cell repertoires in COVID-19. The table came from immunoSEQ multiplex PCR; TCRdb's copy has only in-frame clones and leaves some out. Counted here are around 200,000 clones, approximately 80% occurring once; the ten biggest clones make up around 9.2%. Specimen: PBMCs or T cells enriched from blood (not recorded which). All receptors come from a man aged 40-55 years who had recovered from COVID-19.

The rearrangement joins TRBV19 to TRBJ1-2, with a weak D call TRBD1 (5 bases). This CDR3 region has 16 residues. Trimming left V 1 base short and J 0 bases short, with 12 bases between. Germline V CDR1 and CDR2: LNHDA, SQIVND (reference sequence). CDR3 coding DNA: TGTGCCAGTAGTATAGTGGGGCAGTTAGCTAACTATGGCTACACCTTC. Translating gives CASSIVGQLANYGYTF.

The chain recombines TRBV5-4 with TRBJ2-7, with TRBD2 identical over 10 bases. With V trimmed by 4 bases and J by 5 bases, 15 bases remained unmatched. CDR3 size: 17 residues. Per the germline V gene, CDR1 is SGHNT and CDR2 is YYREEE (reference sequence). CDR3 residues: CASSKRTSGPFVHEQYF. In DNA, the CDR3 is TGTGCCAGCAGCAAACGGACTAGCGGCCCTTTTGTCCACGAGCAGTACTTC.

This clone was found a few times. This chain joins TRBV7-8 and TRBJ1-5; TRBD1 is a possible D gene (6 bases). Germline CDR1 is SGHVS and CDR2 is FQNEAQ. The CDR3 is 13 residues long. Between the trimmed V and J ends, which lost 4 bases and 7 bases, there was a span of 11 bases. CDR3 region: CASSWQQGQPQHF. In nucleotides, the CDR3 is TGTGCCAGCAGCTGGCAACAGGGCCAGCCCCAGCATTTT.

This sequence joins TRBV30 and TRBJ1-2; 7 bases match TRBD1. The V gene end was trimmed by 3 bases and the J gene end by 0 bases; junction bases not matched to a gene: 4. The CDR3 runs to 14 residues. CDR1 and CDR2 (germline): GTSNPN, SVGIG (reference sequence). The CDR3 region has the DNA TGTGCCTGGAGAAAGGGGGCGCCTAACTATGGCTACACCTTC. Translating gives CAWRKGAPNYGYTF.

On this clone itself: At one boundary the junction diverges from the germline segment, which might be a read error. The rearrangement joins TRBV30 to TRBJ2-3; TRBD2 might be the D (6 bases). This CDR3 is built from 12 residues. CDR1 is GTSNPN, CDR2 SVGIG, per germline (reference sequence). The CDR3 DNA is TGTGCCTGGAGTGATCGGCTAGCGAAACGGAATTTT. This codes for CAWSDRLAKRNF.

This clone has only one observation. The chain has TRBV7-8 and TRBJ2-3; 8 bases are a match to TRBD2. The CDR3 runs to 17 residues. V lost 4 bases, J lost 5 bases, and 14 bases stayed unmatched. Germline assignment: CDR1 SGHVS and CDR2 FQNEAQ. The CDR3 here is CASSSLVSPREGDTQYF. The CDR3 DNA is TGTGCCAGCAGCTCCCTTGTATCGCCCCGGGAGGGAGATACGCAGTATTTT.

This chain links TRBV12-5 with TRBJ2-7; TRBD2 matches 7 bases. This CDR3 spans 16 amino acids. CDR1 LGHNT and CDR2 FRNRAP come from the germline V gene. Trimming took 2 bases from V and 0 from J; bases not matched to a gene: 7. The chain's CDR3 is CASGLSIAGNSYEQYF. In DNA form, the CDR3 reads TGTGCTAGTGGTTTGTCGATAGCGGGCAACTCCTACGAGCAGTACTTC.

V and J are TRBV5-1 and TRBJ2-5, with D possibly TRBD2 on 6 matching bases. Germline CDR1 is SGHRS and CDR2 is YFSETQ. The V end was cut by 4 bases, the J end by 5 bases, with 18 bases between. The CDR3 is made up of 15 amino acids. CDR3 sequence (DNA): TGCGCCAGCAGCGTCGGGACTTGGGGAGCGGAGACCCAGTACTTC. It codes for CASSVGTWGAETQYF.

The chain links TRBV5-1 to TRBJ1-1; 8 bases agree with TRBD1. Germline values: CDR1 SGHRS, CDR2 YFSETQ. This CDR3 comprises 14 residues. The J segment lost 1 base and the V segment lost 4 bases, leaving 3 bases of the junction unmatched. CDR3 sequence reads: CASSAQGGNTEAFF. The CDR3 DNA is TGCGCCAGCAGCGCACAGGGGGGGAACACTGAAGCTTTCTTT.

Only a few counts were recorded for this clone. The chain carries TRBV4-1 and TRBJ1-2; unclear D gene. Germline CDR1 MGHRA, CDR2 YSYEKL. The CDR3 is 13 residues long. Trimming removed 0 bases from V and 4 bases from J, with 6 bases in between. CDR3 region: CASSQDPSYGYTF. The CDR3 coding sequence is TGCGCCAGCAGCCAAGACCCCAGCTATGGCTACACCTTC.

The V gene is TRBV5-8, the J gene TRBJ2-5, with 7 bases matching TRBD2. V lost 4 bases, J lost 7 bases, and 7 bases stayed unmatched. CDR3 size: 13 residues. In germline, CDR1 is SGHTS, CDR2 YDEGEE. The CDR3 nucleotides read TGTGCCAGCAGCCATGGGGGGGAAGGGACCCAGTACTTC. Translation: CASSHGGEGTQYF.

This sequence joins TRBV20-1 and TRBJ1-2, with TRBD1 as a possible D gene (5 bases). V lost 3 bases and J 8 bases, leaving 10 bases between the germline ends. Germline loops: CDR1 DFQATT, CDR2 SNEGSKA (reference sequence). The CDR3 length is 11 residues. The CDR3 loop reads CSASTGVGYTF. CDR3 sequence (DNA): TGCAGTGCTAGTACGGGGGTCGGCTACACCTTC.

This clone was counted a single time. V usage is TRBV6-5 and J usage is TRBJ1-6; 9 bases agree with TRBD1. The CDR3 is made up of 15 amino acids. The trim removed 2 bases at V and 9 bases at J, leaving 5 bases unmatched. Germline V CDR1 and CDR2: MNHEY, SVGAGI. In DNA, the CDR3 is TGTGCCAGCAGTTACGAGACAGGGGGTGTTTCACCCCTCCACTTT. This sequence encodes CASSYETGGVSPLHF.

This clone has just one count. The CDR3 sequence is CASIGRVGNEQFF. CDR3 coding DNA: TGTGCCAGTATTGGCCGGGTTGGTAATGAGCAGTTCTTC. This chain connects TRBV19 to TRBJ2-1; D is ambiguous. The CDR3 length is 13 residues. CDR1 and CDR2 (germline): LNHDA, SQIVND (reference sequence). Between the trimmed V and J ends, which lost 7 bases and 7 bases, there was a span of 14 bases.